A selection of T cell receptor beta chains follows, all from one sample in a study of T cell responses to AZD1222 COVID-19 vaccine. The method was immunoSEQ multiplex PCR; TCRdb's version includes in-frame clones alone and lacks a portion of them. The profile shows about 140,000 clones, about 89% of them singletons. The source was peripheral blood, collected on day 0 of AZD1222 vaccination. The receptors originated from an adult in good health. Both conserved end residues are part of each CDR3. The D gene is left open where the match is weak. Size is stated for part of the rows, as once, few or many counts, or as a class when the clone is expanded.

j_call	v_call	d_call	clone_size	cdr3_nt	cdr3_aa
TRBJ1-5	TRBV7-2	-	few	TGTGCCAGCAGCTTACAGCCAAATCAGCCCCAGCATTTT	CASSLQPNQPQHF
TRBJ2-5	TRBV5-5	-	-	TGTGCCAGCAGCCCTCTAAGGGGGGGGCCATGGGGCCAAGAGACCCAGTACTTC	CASSPLRGGPWGQETQYF
TRBJ1-2	TRBV28	-	-	TGTGCCAGCACCGCCCGGACGGACCAATATGGCTACACCTTC	CASTARTDQYGYTF
TRBJ2-1	TRBV25-1	-	-	TGTGCCAGCAGGACGGGCGGGACCTACAATGAGCAGTTCTTC	CASRTGGTYNEQFF
TRBJ1-1	TRBV12-3/TRBV12-4	TRBD1	-	TGTGCCAGCAGCCCAGACAGGGGCACTGAAGCTTTCTTT	CASSPDRGTEAFF
TRBJ1-6	TRBV6-5	-	once	TGTGCCAGCACCCCCTCACGGAATTCACCCCTCCACTTT	CASTPSRNSPLHF
TRBJ2-5	TRBV7-2	-	-	TGTGCCAGCAGCTTAAGCGGTACGAGGGAGACCCAGTACTTC	CASSLSGTRETQYF
TRBJ1-1	TRBV25-1	-	-	TGTGCCAGCAGCGCCGCAATGGGGAAGAACACTGAAGCTTTCTTT	CASSAAMGKNTEAFF
TRBJ2-1	TRBV28	TRBD2	once	TGTGCCAGCAGTTTCCTCGCGACTAGCGGGAGGGAGGGAGCTTTCTTC	CASSFLATSGREGAFF
TRBJ2-3	TRBV28	TRBD1	-	TGTGCCAGCAGTTTCAACAGGGGGCACACAGATACGCAGTATTTT	CASSFNRGHTDTQYF
TRBJ1-4	TRBV4-1	TRBD1	-	TGCGCCAGCAGCCTCCGTCCCGGGACAGTCTTTTACGAAGGAGGCGAAAAACTGTTTTTT	CASSLRPGTVFYEGGEKLFF
TRBJ1-5	TRBV7-9	-	few	TGTGCCAGCAGCTTAGAAACAGGGCGGTCAGAACAGCCCCAGCATTTT	CASSLETGRSEQPQHF
TRBJ1-2	TRBV4-2	-	-	TGTGCCAGCAGCCAAGAAGTGTCGGGGCAAAGGAACTATGGCTACACCTTC	CASSQEVSGQRNYGYTF
TRBJ1-1	TRBV7-3	-	-	TGTGCCAGCAGCCCCCGGGGGAACACTGAAGCTTTCTTT	CASSPRGNTEAFF
TRBJ2-1	TRBV29-1	-	-	TGCAGCGTTGGCTGGAACTTGTACAATGAGCAGTTCTTC	CSVGWNLYNEQFF
TRBJ1-1	TRBV14	TRBD1	-	TGTGCCAGCAGCCACCGGGACAGACATTACACTGAAGCTTTCTTT	CASSHRDRHYTEAFF
TRBJ1-2	TRBV25-1	-	-	TGTGCCAGCAGTGGCCGGCGGACCTCTGATGGCTACACCTTC	CASSGRRTSDGYTF
TRBJ1-1	TRBV2	-	few	TGTGCCAGCAGTTTGACACTGAACACTGAAGCTTTCTTT	CASSLTLNTEAFF
TRBJ2-1	TRBV19	-	-	TGTGCCAGTAGTGCTTTCAATGAGCAGTTCTTC	CASSAFNEQFF
TRBJ2-4	TRBV4-2	TRBD1	-	TGTGCCAGCAGCCAGCCCCGACAGGGGGCAGGAGGAAACATTCAGTACTTC	CASSQPRQGAGGNIQYF
TRBJ1-4	TRBV4-1	-	-	TGCGCCAGCAGCCAACCAACAACCGGTGCAACTAATGAAAAACTGTTTTTT	CASSQPTTGATNEKLFF
TRBJ2-1	TRBV7-9	-	-	TGTGCCAGCAGCTTAACGCGGACAGTGGATGAGCAGTTCTTC	CASSLTRTVDEQFF
TRBJ2-7	TRBV29-1	TRBD1	few	TGCAGCGTTGAAAAAGGGACAGGGAGCTCCTACGAGCAGTACTTC	CSVEKGTGSSYEQYF
TRBJ1-2	TRBV5-1	-	-	TGCGCCAGCAGCAATACCGGGACGGCGAACTATGGCTACACCTTC	CASSNTGTANYGYTF
TRBJ1-2	TRBV4-2	-	-	TGTGCCAGCAGCCAAGGGGTGTCCCTCTTTAACTATGGCTACACCTTC	CASSQGVSLFNYGYTF
TRBJ1-1	TRBV7-2	-	-	TGTGCCAGCAGCTTAGGCGCCCCAACGGCTTTCTTT	CASSLGAPTAFF
TRBJ1-5	TRBV30	-	-	TGTGCCTGGAGTTGGAGTTTTAGCAATCAGCCCCAGCATTTT	CAWSWSFSNQPQHF
TRBJ2-3	TRBV18	-	-	TGTGCCAGCTCACCTTTGGTGGGGAAGATCACAGATACGCAGTATTTT	CASSPLVGKITDTQYF
TRBJ2-7	TRBV11-2	-	-	TGTGCCAGCAGCCACGGAGGTGGGGCCTACGAGCAGTACTTC	CASSHGGGAYEQYF
TRBJ1-1	TRBV19	TRBD1	-	TGTGCCAGTAGTAGGGACAGGGAGCACACTGAAGCTTTCTTT	CASSRDREHTEAFF
TRBJ1-2	TRBV2	-	-	TGTGCCAGCAGTGAAAGCGGATACCTTGGCTACACCTTC	CASSESGYLGYTF
TRBJ2-1	TRBV12-3/TRBV12-4	-	-	TGTGCCAGCGGTTTGGGGACTCAGGAGTTCTTC	CASGLGTQEFF
TRBJ2-4	TRBV2	-	-	TGTGCCAGCAGTGTGGAGGGGTTTGCCAAAAACATTCAGTACTTC	CASSVEGFAKNIQYF
TRBJ2-7	TRBV3-1/TRBV3-2	TRBD2	few	TGTGCCAGCAGCCAACAAAAGCAAGCGGGAGGGCCGGATGAGCAGTACTTC	CASSQQKQAGGPDEQYF
TRBJ1-5	TRBV4-1	-	-	TGCGCCAGCAGCCAAGGGGCGGACCGGGATCAGCCCCAGCATTTT	CASSQGADRDQPQHF
TRBJ2-7	TRBV28	TRBD2	-	TGTGCCAGCAGATTAGGCGGGACTAGCGGGAACGACGAGCAGTACTTC	CASRLGGTSGNDEQYF
TRBJ1-5	TRBV11-2	TRBD1	-	TGTGCCAGCAGCTTAGATCATAACCGGCGTACAGGGGTTTGGGGTCAGCCCCAGCATTTT	CASSLDHNRRTGVWGQPQHF